These 22 T cell receptor beta chains were sequenced from one sample in a study of CD8+ T cells in alopecia areata. Following extraction, RNA underwent reverse transcription to cDNA, which served as the sequencing template. The assay was immunoSEQ multiplex PCR, and TCRdb's table has in-frame clones only and misses some. The table lists about 270,000 clones, with no singletons. Markers including CD4, CD8alpha, NKG2D and NKG2ACE guided sorting of pooled cutaneous lymph node cells. The sequenced sample was CD4+ T cells sorted from a lymph node. The origin of the receptors is a C3H/HeJ mouse with alopecia areata. For the strain, the MHC haplotype given is H2-k.

In regard to this clone: Here the gene names and germline are mouse. CDR3 sequence: CASSIGGVDYTF. The CDR3 bases that were read are TGTGCCAGCAGTATCGGGGGGGTC. This chain joins TRBV19 and TRBJ1-2; D is possibly TRBD1 (5 bases). The sequence runs out 4 residues before the end of the CDR3; the remainder is reconstructed from the germline J gene. CDR3 length: 12 residues. Germline CDR1 reads FNHDT; CDR2 reads SITEND (reference sequence). Variable domain in full (rest from reference TRBV19 and TRBJ1-2): GGIITQTPKFLIGQEGQKLTLKCQQNFNHDTMYWYRQDSGKGLRLIYYSITENDLQKGDLSEGYDASREKKSSFSLTVTSAQKNEMAVFLCASSIGGVDYTFGSGTRLLVI.

As for this clone: Here the gene names and germline are mouse. From the germline J gene comes the end of the CDR3, since the read stops 3 residues before it. The rearrangement links TRBV13-2 to TRBJ1-6, with D tentatively TRBD1 (5 bases). TRBJ1-6 is known as an ORF, though its function is uncertain. CDR1 and CDR2 (germline): NNHNN, SYGAGS (reference sequence). V was clipped by 2 bases and J by 0 bases, with 6 bases between them. This CDR3 region has 15 residues. Incomplete CDR3 DNA: TGTGCCAGCGGTGAGGACATTTCCTATAATTCGCCC. Its translation: CASGEDISYNSP. The complete CDR3 reads CASGEDISYNSPLYF.

This clone occurred a few times. Mouse gene names apply. The observed sequence ends 4 residues before the CDR3 terminus, with the missing tail filled in from the germline J gene. The gene calls are TRBV1 and TRBJ2-1, with D perhaps TRBD2 (6 bases). With 4 bases removed from V and 2 bases from J, the gap between germline ends came to 12 bases. Germline V lookup: CDR1 NSQYPW, CDR2 LRSPGD (reference sequence). This CDR3 has 15 residues. This CDR3 is CTCSGEWGYYAEQFF. Incomplete CDR3 DNA: TGCACCTGCAGTGGGGAATGGGGGTACTATGCT.

Details on this clone: Gene names are mouse gene names. The CDR3 extends 4 residues past the end of the read, so its final part is completed from the germline J gene. The rearrangement uses TRBV31 and TRBJ1-1, with 12 bases identical to TRBD1. From germline, CDR1 is GKSSPN and CDR2 SITVG. The CDR3 runs to 14 residues. This CDR3 is CAWSTGQGAAEVFF. The covered CDR3 bases are TGTGCCTGGAGTACGGGACAGGGGGCTGCA.

A remark on this clone: The gene symbols are mouse symbols. The sequence runs out 3 residues before the end of the CDR3; the remainder is reconstructed from the germline J gene. The gene calls are TRBV13-1 and TRBJ1-6; no reliable D call. TRBJ1-6 is known as an ORF, though its function is uncertain. Germline V lookup: CDR1 NSHNY, CDR2 SYGAGN. Trimming shortened V by 1 base and J by 1 base, and 6 bases separated the two germline ends. The CDR3 totals 15 residues. The part of the CDR3 DNA that was read is TGTGCCAGCAGTGATACAGAATCCTATAATTCGCCC. It is translated as CASSDTESYNSP. The full CDR3 protein reads CASSDTESYNSPLYF.

With respect to this clone: Gene and germline names: mouse. The CDR3 extends 3 residues past the end of the read, so its final part is completed from the germline J gene. The rearrangement links TRBV1 to TRBJ1-6; 7 nucleotides align to TRBD1. TRBJ1-6 belongs to the ORF category, with a function that is uncertain. This CDR3 has 16 amino acids. Trimming at V came to 0 bases and at J to 4 bases, leaving 3 bases not matched to a gene. The V gene's germline CDR1 is NSQYPW and CDR2 LRSPGD (reference sequence). The CDR3 here is CTCSADPQGYNSPLYF. CDR3 DNA, as far as it was read: TGCACCTGCAGTGCAGATCCACAGGGGTATAATTCGCCC.

This clone occurred a few times. Gene and germline names: mouse. The read gets to within 4 residues of the CDR3 end, and the germline J gene fills in the rest. The same CDR3 is also encoded by other DNA sequences in this sample. The V and J genes are TRBV19 and TRBJ2-7; the D gene could be TRBD1 or TRBD2 (6 bases each). This CDR3 has 13 amino acids. The germline gives CDR1 FNHDT, CDR2 SITEND (reference sequence). V lost 0 bases to trimming and J lost 3 bases, with 7 bases between them. CDR3 sequence reads: CASSIGGRYEQYF. CDR3 DNA, as far as it was read: TGTGCCAGCAGTATAGGGGGGCGCTAT.

A few counts support this clone. Gene names are the mouse ones. CDR3 region: CASSEGGRWAEQFF. The sequenced CDR3 bases are TGTGCCAGCAGTGAGGGGGGGCGCTGGGCT. The V call is TRBV13-3, the J call TRBJ2-1; 8 nucleotides agree with TRBD2. Sequencing ends 4 residues short of the CDR3 end; the germline J gene provides the rest. Per the germline V gene, CDR1 is NNHDY and CDR2 is SYVADS. The CDR3 consists of 14 residues.

This clone was picked up many times. The gene names here belong to mouse. Coverage ceases 4 residues before the CDR3 finishes, and the germline J gene fills in the end. V and J are TRBV17 and TRBJ2-7; TRBD2 aligns across 11 bases. V lost 5 bases, J lost 3 bases, and 6 bases stayed unmatched. Germline CDR1 and CDR2: MNHDT and YYDKIL. The CDR3 is made up of 15 amino acids. The CDR3 here is CASSSGTGGNYEQYF. The DNA read from the CDR3 is TGTGCTAGCAGTTCCGGGACTGGGGGAAACTAT.

Comments on this clone: The gene names given are mouse names. The read comes to an end 4 residues before the CDR3 does, leaving the germline J gene to fill in the end. The chain couples TRBV13-3 to TRBJ2-5, with D hard to call. CDR3 length: 14 amino acids. In germline, CDR1 is NNHDY, CDR2 SYVADS. Trimming cost V 2 bases and J 0 bases, with 7 bases left between them. The CDR3 sequence is CASSESLNQDTQYF. CDR3 bases read: TGTGCCAGCAGTGAATCACTTAACCAAGAC. The full variable domain, with the rest looked up from reference TRBV13-3 and TRBJ2-5, is EAAVTQSPRSKVAVTGGKVTLSCHQTNNHDYMYWYRQDTGHGLRLIHYSYVADSTEKGDIPDGYKASRPSQENFSLILELASLSQTAVYFCASSESLNQDTQYFGPGTRLLVL.

A few counts support this clone. Germline and genes: mouse. The sequenced fragment ends 4 residues before the CDR3 boundary, so the rest is inferred from the germline J gene. V and J are TRBV14 and TRBJ2-2; 9 bases fit TRBD1. This CDR3 has 16 residues. Germline-derived CDR1 and CDR2 are SGHDT and FRDEAV. V lost 5 bases and J lost 0; bases outside the gene matches: 5. The sequenced part of the CDR3 DNA is TGTGCCAGCAGGCACCGGGACAGGGCAAACACCGGG. Translated: CASRHRDRANTG. From start to end, the CDR3 is CASRHRDRANTGQLYF.

This clone was detected only a few times. Gene labels here are mouse ones. The sequence runs out 4 residues before the end of the CDR3; the remainder is reconstructed from the germline J gene. Other DNA sequences in this sample translate to the same CDR3. The V and J genes are TRBV1 and TRBJ2-5, with D possibly matching TRBD2 (7 bases). The CDR3 contains 15 residues. Germline CDR1 reads NSQYPW; CDR2 reads LRSPGD (reference sequence). CDR3 region: CTCSADRGGEDTQYF. The covered CDR3 bases are TGCACCTGCAGTGCAGATAGGGGGGGGGAAGAC.

This clone was observed a handful of times. Gene names and germline match the mouse. The CDR3 end falls 3 residues outside the read, so it is completed with the germline J gene. This chain connects TRBV13-3 to TRBJ1-6; 7 bases match TRBD1. TRBJ1-6 is treated as an ORF (open reading frame) with a function not yet certain. V was clipped by 4 bases and J by 3 bases; unmatched bases: 4. The germline V gene encodes CDR1 NNHDY and CDR2 SYVADS. The CDR3 runs to 15 residues. CDR3 DNA (partial): TGTGCCAGCAGTTGGACAGGTCTCTATAATTCGCCC. This translates into CASSWTGLYNSP. The complete CDR3 reads CASSWTGLYNSPLYF.

About this clone itself: The gene names given are mouse names. The read ends 3 residues shy of where the CDR3 ends; the end is completed using the germline J gene. Other DNA sequences within the sample encode an identical CDR3. This chain joins TRBV19 and TRBJ1-6, with a possible D match to TRBD1 (6 bases). TRBJ1-6 qualifies as an ORF whose function is uncertain. The CDR3 covers 13 residues. The germline gives CDR1 FNHDT, CDR2 SITEND (reference sequence). V was pared by 5 bases and J by 4 bases, with 7 bases between. CDR3 sequence reads: CASSTGYNSPLYF. Partial CDR3 DNA: TGTGCCAGCAGCACAGGGTATAATTCGCCC.

This clone has only a few counts. The gene names given are mouse names. The read terminates 4 residues before the CDR3 end, so the remaining end is supplied by the germline J gene. This CDR3 is also generated by other DNA sequences in the sample. This chain connects TRBV5 to TRBJ2-7; 8 nucleotides line up with TRBD2. The CDR3 has 13 amino acids. The J segment lost 1 base and the V segment lost 4 bases, leaving 0 bases of the junction unmatched. CDR1 LGHNA and CDR2 YNLKQL come from the germline V gene (reference sequence). CDR3 DNA (partial): TGTGCCAGCAGCCGACTGGGGTCCTAT. As protein: CASSRLGSY. The CDR3 in full is CASSRLGSYEQYF.

This clone turned up a few times. Germline and genes here are mouse. Read coverage stops 4 residues before the CDR3 terminus; the germline J gene supplies the remainder. J is TRBJ2-3 and V is TRBV31; TRBD1 might be the D (6 bases). Germline CDR1 and CDR2: GKSSPN and SITVG. V lost 1 base and J lost 4, with 12 bases in between. The CDR3 has 14 residues. The CDR3 protein is CAWSHTGQSETLYF. The sequenced CDR3 bases are TGTGCCTGGAGTCACACGGGACAATCAGAA.

This clone has just a few counts. Gene names and germline refer to mouse. The read ends 4 residues early relative to the CDR3; the germline J gene fills the gap. The V call is TRBV19, the J call TRBJ1-1; a possible D gene is TRBD1 (6 bases). The CDR3 length is 15 residues. Germline V lookup: CDR1 FNHDT, CDR2 SITEND (reference sequence). V was cut by 4 bases and J by 1 base, with 14 bases left in between. The sequenced part of the CDR3 DNA is TGTGCCAGCAGTCCCCGGGGGGCTAAAAACACA. Its translation: CASSPRGAKNT. The CDR3 in its entirety is CASSPRGAKNTEVFF.

This clone was seen a handful of times. It differs at one base from a far larger clone, so likely a read error. Gene names and germline match the mouse. The read terminates 4 residues before the CDR3 end, so the remaining end is supplied by the germline J gene. This chain connects TRBV4 to TRBJ1-2, with D possibly matching TRBD1 (5 bases). Trimming removed 6 bases from V and 4 bases from J, with 9 bases in between. Looked up from germline, CDR1 is LGHDT and CDR2 is YNNKQL (reference sequence). The CDR3 totals 12 residues. The CDR3 bases that were read are TGTGCCAGCAGTCCAGGGTTCTCC. Its translation is CASSPGFS. The complete CDR3 sequence is CASSPGFSDYTF.

Note on this clone: Gene and germline names: mouse. The missing CDR3 end, 4 residues past where the read stops, is filled in from the germline J gene. This sequence joins TRBV31 and TRBJ1-2, with 8 bases that match TRBD1. This CDR3 has 12 amino acids. Germline V CDR1 and CDR2: GKSSPN, SITVG. With 5 bases clipped from V and 3 bases from J, the junction kept 2 bases outside the gene matches. The CDR3 bases that were read are TGTGCCTGGGACAGGGGACACTCC. This translates into CAWDRGHS. The whole CDR3 is CAWDRGHSDYTF.

About this clone: The germline and genes are mouse ones. The DNA ends 3 residues before the CDR3 does, and the rest of the CDR3 is filled in from the germline J gene. The V gene is TRBV1, the J gene TRBJ1-6, with D possibly matching TRBD1 (6 bases). TRBJ1-6 is an ORF, with its function uncertain. Trimming removed 1 base from V and 0 bases from J, with 7 bases in between. The germline V gene has CDR1 NSQYPW and CDR2 LRSPGD (reference sequence). The CDR3 is made up of 16 amino acids. The CDR3 reads CTCSAGTASYNSPLYF. The CDR3 DNA, read in part, is TGCACCTGCAGTGCAGGGACAGCTTCCTATAATTCGCCC.

This clone has more than one count but fewer than ten. Germline and genes here are mouse. The DNA ends 4 residues before the CDR3 does, and the rest of the CDR3 is filled in from the germline J gene. The V gene is TRBV5, the J gene TRBJ2-5, with D hard to call. V lost 0 bases and J lost 0, with 7 bases in between. From germline, CDR1 is LGHNA and CDR2 YNLKQL (reference sequence). The CDR3 is made up of 15 amino acids. CDR3 residues: CASSQDRPNQDTQYF. The part of the CDR3 DNA that was read is TGTGCCAGCAGCCAAGACAGGCCTAACCAAGAC.

This clone was seen more than once but under ten times. Here the gene names and germline are mouse. The covered CDR3 bases are TGTGCCAGCAGTGAGGACCGGGACATCTAT. Its translation is CASSEDRDIY. The full CDR3 protein reads CASSEDRDIYEQYF. V and J are TRBV13-1 and TRBJ2-7; D perhaps matches TRBD1 (6 bases). The CDR3 goes on 4 residues after the read ends, and that part is filled in from the germline J gene. The CDR3 totals 14 residues. Between the trimmed V and J ends, which lost 2 bases and 3 bases, there was a span of 12 bases. From germline, CDR1 is NSHNY and CDR2 SYGAGN.